This T cell receptor (beta chain) was found in a study of blood T cell repertoires in COVID-19. TCRdb's copy holds only in-frame clones and misses some; the assay was immunoSEQ multiplex PCR. The sample holds roughly 260,000 clones, about 85% seen once. V shed 3 bases and J 5 bases; nucleotides not matched to a gene: 6. The germline CDR1 and CDR2 sequences are MNHNS and SASEGT. The CDR3 is 16 amino acids. The sequencing input was PBMCs or T cells enriched from blood (not recorded which). The TCR was taken from a woman in her 30s with acute COVID-19. The chain uses TRBV6-1 and TRBJ2-3; 12 nucleotides align to TRBD2. CDR3 protein: CASSELAGGPRDTQYF. DNA of the CDR3: TGTGCCAGCAGTGAGCTAGCGGGAGGGCCCCGAGATACGCAGTATTTT.